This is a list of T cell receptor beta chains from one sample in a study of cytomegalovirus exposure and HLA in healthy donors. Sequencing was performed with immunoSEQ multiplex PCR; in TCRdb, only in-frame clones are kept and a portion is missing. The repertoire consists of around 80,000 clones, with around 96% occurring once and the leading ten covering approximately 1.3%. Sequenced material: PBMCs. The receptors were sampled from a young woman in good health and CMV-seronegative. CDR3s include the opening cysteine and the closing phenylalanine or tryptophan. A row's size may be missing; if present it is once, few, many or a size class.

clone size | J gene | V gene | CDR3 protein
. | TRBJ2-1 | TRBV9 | CASSVGNSGPYNEQFF
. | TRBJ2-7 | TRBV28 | CASSLMGQGSSYEQYF
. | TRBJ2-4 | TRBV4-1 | CASSQDFAGFTKNIQYF
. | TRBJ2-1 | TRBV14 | CASSLITGGGHEQFF
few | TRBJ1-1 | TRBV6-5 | CASLNGGQAFF
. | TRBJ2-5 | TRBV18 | CASSPPTGLETQYF
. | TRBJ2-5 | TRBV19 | CASSIGRPTGSQETQYF
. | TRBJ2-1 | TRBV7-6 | CASSLGAGIAGTYYNEQFF
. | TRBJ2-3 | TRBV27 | CASSRLPWGADTQYF
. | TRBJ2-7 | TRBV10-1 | CASSRDPSSYEQYF
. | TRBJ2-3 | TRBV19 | CASSISDRVYDTQYF
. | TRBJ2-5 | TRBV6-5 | CASSFRQGRETQYF
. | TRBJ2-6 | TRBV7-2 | CASSLGLAGVGGANVLTF
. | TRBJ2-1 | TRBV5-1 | CASRARTINNEQFF
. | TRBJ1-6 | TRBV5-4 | CASSSGTVGNSPLHF
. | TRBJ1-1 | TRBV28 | CASSPRDSWGNTEAFF
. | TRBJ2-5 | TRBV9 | CASSVGGLADETQYF
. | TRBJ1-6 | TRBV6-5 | CASSSWDFTGNSPLHF
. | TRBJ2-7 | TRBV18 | CASRQGLEYEQYF
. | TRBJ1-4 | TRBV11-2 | CASSLAGLGEKLFF
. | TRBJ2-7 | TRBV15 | CATSRGEGGTYEQYF
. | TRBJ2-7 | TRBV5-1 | CASSLPWDRAHEQYF
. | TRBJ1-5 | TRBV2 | CASAADQGPQHF
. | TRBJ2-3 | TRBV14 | CASSLTADTQYF
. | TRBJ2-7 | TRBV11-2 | CASSLMSDYEQYF
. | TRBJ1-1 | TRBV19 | CASKPIEPPNTEAFF
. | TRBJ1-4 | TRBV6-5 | CASRSPRVNEKLFF